This T cell receptor beta chain was documented in a study of T cell repertoires in cytomegalovirus infection. Study-wide context: In public TCR beta signatures, there were indications of both CMV infection and matching HLA type.

Concerning this clonotype: Its antigen is undetermined.

Study-wide results and limits: Within the response measured ex vivo, HLA-C-restricted CMV-specific TCR beta clonotypes were dominant. CMV carriers having the relevant HLA were flagged by cumulative public TCR beta family frequency.

Trimming left V 8 bases short and J 0 bases short, with 19 bases between. This CDR3 comprises 16 residues. TCRdb redid the calling of the reads with MiXCR, one entry per CDR3 protein. The data contain 740,000 or so distinct CDR3 sequences, roughly 36% of them singletons. The chain links TRBV12-3 or TRBV12-4 to TRBJ1-1, with D perhaps matching TRBD1 (5 bases). Sequencing was done on a sample of PBMCs. This sequence was found in a human donor in good health (CMV status not recorded). Some clones in this sample may be carry-over from other donors' samples. Here the CDR3 DNA reads TGTGCCAGCGGAGGGGAACTCGGACATATGAACACTGAAGCTTTCTTT. Amino acids: CASGGELGHMNTEAFF.